These 11 T cell receptor beta chains share one sample of origin, sequenced in a study of cytomegalovirus exposure and HLA in healthy donors. PCR involved 60 Vbeta and 13 Jbeta primers. The data were produced by immunoSEQ multiplex PCR, yet TCRdb's version contains in-frame clones alone and is incomplete. The sample consists of about 180,000 clones, 84% of them appearing once. The sequenced material came from PBMCs. The origin of the receptors is a girl aged 10 to 17 in good health and CMV-seropositive.

The chain has TRBV6-5 and TRBJ1-6; 7 bases align to TRBD1. Germline CDR1 reads MNHEY; CDR2 reads SVGAGI. This CDR3 comprises 15 residues. Losses at the gene ends were 8 bases for V and 11 bases for J; bases not matched to a gene: 15. The chain's CDR3 is CASSQGGSARTPLHF. In DNA, the CDR3 is TGTGCCAGCTCCCAGGGGGGCAGCGCTAGGACACCCCTCCACTTT.

This chain links TRBV15 with TRBJ1-6, with TRBD1 as a possible D gene (5 bases). Trimming removed 0 bases from V and 5 bases from J, with 5 bases in between. Germline V CDR1 and CDR2: LNHNV, YYDKDF (reference sequence). CDR3 length equals 14 residues. CDR3 coding DNA: TGTGCCACCAGCAGAGACAGGGATAATTCACCCCTCCACTTT. Translating gives CATSRDRDNSPLHF.

The chain has TRBV2 and TRBJ1-1, with no clear D. Germline-derived CDR1 and CDR2 are SNHLY and FYNNEI. Trimming removed 8 bases at V and 6 bases at J, with 7 bases between. The CDR3 totals 10 residues. DNA for the CDR3: TGTGCCAGCCTCACGGCTGAAGCTTTCTTT. The encoded protein is CASLTAEAFF.

This clone occurred once. The rearrangement uses TRBV2 and TRBJ1-4; 7 nucleotides align to TRBD1. The germline CDR1 and CDR2 sequences are SNHLY and FYNNEI. The CDR3 has 15 residues. After removal of 0 bases from V and 6 bases from J, the junction contained 4 bases not matched to a gene. This CDR3 is CASSEAQGRDEKLFF. Written as DNA, the CDR3 is TGTGCCAGCAGTGAAGCACAGGGGCGGGATGAAAAACTGTTTTTT.

The chain joins TRBV11-2 to TRBJ1-1; possibly TRBD1 for D (5 bases). The CDR3 covers 15 residues. Between the trimmed V and J ends, which lost 4 bases and 0 bases, there was a span of 12 bases. The germline V gene encodes CDR1 SGHAT and CDR2 FQNNGV. The CDR3 sequence: CASSSWQGVNTEAFF. In nucleotides, the CDR3 is TGTGCCAGCAGCTCCTGGCAGGGCGTGAACACTGAAGCTTTCTTT.

The chain couples TRBV29-1 to TRBJ1-1; D is undetermined. The V gene's germline CDR1 is SQVTM and CDR2 ANQGSEA. This CDR3 is built from 14 residues. With 4 bases removed from V and 3 bases from J, the gap between germline ends came to 15 bases. The CDR3 bases are TGCAGCGTTGGGGTGCGCCCGAGGGACACTGAAGCTTTCTTT. Translated, it gives CSVGVRPRDTEAFF.

The rearrangement joins TRBV9 to TRBJ1-2; D not certain. With 2 bases removed from V and 8 bases from J, the gap between germline ends came to 13 bases. CDR1 and CDR2 (germline): SGDLS, YYNGEE. The CDR3 totals 13 residues. For the CDR3, the DNA is TGTGCCAGCAGCGTGGGAGGACCCGACGGCTACACCTTC. Its translation is CASSVGGPDGYTF. Combining the CDR3 with reference TRBV9 and TRBJ1-2 gives the whole variable domain DSGVTQTPKHLITATGQRVTLRCSPRSGDLSVYWYQQSLDQGLQFLIQYYNGEERAKGNILERFSAQQFPDLHSELNLSSLELGDSALYFCASSVGGPDGYTFGSGTRLTVV.

The genes are TRBV18 and TRBJ1-1; D is uncertain. The CDR3 covers 16 residues. Trimming took off 3 bases at V and 1 base at J, with 15 bases between the two ends. Germline assignment: CDR1 KGHSH and CDR2 LQKENI. This chain's CDR3 is CASSPEAPATNTEAFF. CDR3 sequence (DNA): TGTGCCAGCTCACCCGAGGCACCCGCTACGAACACTGAAGCTTTCTTT.

V is TRBV6-6 and J is TRBJ1-2, with 9 positions matching TRBD1. The CDR3 spans 15 residues. CDR1 is MNHNY, CDR2 SVGAGI, per germline (reference sequence). The trim removed 6 bases at V and 5 bases at J, leaving 10 bases unmatched. The CDR3 bases are TGTGCCAGCAGCCCCCACCGACAGGGGGGTTATGGCTACACCTTC. It encodes CASSPHRQGGYGYTF.

This clone was found once. The genes are TRBV29-1 and TRBJ1-1; no clear D. CDR1 is SQVTM, CDR2 ANQGSEA, per germline. The CDR3 spans 13 residues. V lost 3 bases to trimming and J lost 1 base, with 9 bases between them. The CDR3 coding sequence is TGCAGCGTTGATGAGGGCCAGAACACTGAAGCTTTCTTT. Its translation: CSVDEGQNTEAFF.

This sequence joins TRBV7-2 and TRBJ1-1, with D maybe TRBD1 (5 bases). V lost 4 bases and J lost 0, with 18 bases in between. CDR1 is SGHTA, CDR2 FQGNSA, per germline. CDR3 size: 17 residues. Here the CDR3 reads CASSSGGGPPLNTEAFF. The CDR3 DNA follows: TGTGCCAGCAGCTCGGGGGGGGGACCACCACTGAACACTGAAGCTTTCTTT.